What follows are 21 T cell receptor beta chains derived from one specimen sequenced in a study of regulatory T cells in long-lasting Graves disease. CDR3-region Arm-PCR and iRepertoire HTBI primers produced the TCR beta libraries. A single record per CDR3 protein comes from TCRdb applying MiXCR to the multiplex PCR reads. The sample records some 230,000 distinct CDR3 sequences, 15% to 20% being singletons. Documented time point: newly diagnosed GD, antithyroid drugs for less than 3 months. PBMC RNA served as the TCR library source. This specimen consisted of peripheral blood mononuclear cells (PBMCs), obtained at new diagnosis, from a patient treated with antithyroid drugs. Receptors originate from a female donor with Graves disease.

This clonotype was found many times. The chain carries TRBV5-1 and TRBJ2-7, with TRBD2 identical over 11 bases. With 2 bases clipped from V and 6 bases from J, the junction kept 7 bases outside the gene matches. CDR1 is SGHRS and CDR2 is YFSETQ in the germline V gene. This CDR3 is 15 amino acids long. The CDR3 sequence: CASSFLTSGRGEQYF. The DNA for the CDR3 is TGCGCCAGCAGCTTCCTTACTAGCGGGAGAGGCGAGCAGTACTTC.

This clonotype was observed many times. V and J are TRBV7-9 and TRBJ2-3; D gene uncertain. V lost 6 bases to trimming and J lost 5 bases, with 9 bases between them. The CDR3 spans 12 residues. Per the germline V gene, CDR1 is SEHNR and CDR2 is FQNEAQ (reference sequence). CDR3 in DNA: TGTGCCAGCAGTCGACCAGTAGATACGCAGTATTTT. Amino acids: CASSRPVDTQYF.

This clonotype was seen many times. The chain is built from TRBV18 and TRBJ2-1, with 7 bases identical to TRBD2. CDR3 length equals 17 residues. Germline V lookup: CDR1 KGHSH, CDR2 LQKENI. V lost 8 bases and J lost 1; bases outside the gene matches: 14. The CDR3 region is CASSPRTSGVSYNEQFF. The CDR3 DNA reads as TGTGCCAGCAGCCCCCGGACTAGTGGGGTGTCCTACAATGAGCAGTTCTTC.

This clonotype was counted a few times. V gene TRBV5-8 combines with J gene TRBJ2-5; 12 bases match TRBD2. V lost 0 bases and J lost 2; bases outside the gene matches: 2. This CDR3 comprises 16 residues. Germline V gene sequence: CDR1 SGHTS, CDR2 YDEGEE. This CDR3 reads CASSLAGTSGQETQYF. CDR3 bases: TGTGCCAGCAGCTTGGCCGGGACTAGCGGGCAAGAGACCCAGTACTTC.

At least ten counts were recorded for this clonotype. The chain couples TRBV28 to TRBJ2-3; no reliable D call. Germline V gene lookup returns CDR1 MDHEN and CDR2 SYDVKM. Between the trimmed V and J ends, which lost 7 bases and 0 bases, there was a span of 20 bases. The CDR3 runs to 17 residues. CDR3 nucleotide sequence: TGTGCCAGCAACTACCCTTCAGCTACCTCTAGCACAGATACGCAGTATTTT. Translation: CASNYPSATSSTDTQYF. The full variable domain, its missing parts supplied by reference TRBV28 and TRBJ2-3, is DVKVTQSSRYLVKRTGEKVFLECVQDMDHENMFWYRQDPGLGLRLIYFSYDVKMKEKGDIPEGYSVSREKKERFSLILESASTNQTSMYLCASNYPSATSSTDTQYFGPGTRLTVL.

This clonotype has a handful of counts. This chain joins TRBV9 and TRBJ1-5; D unresolved. This CDR3 comprises 11 residues. V lost 4 bases, J lost 4 bases, and 3 bases lay in between. Germline-derived CDR1 and CDR2 are SGDLS and YYNGEE. CDR3 sequence (DNA): TGTGCCAGCAGCCCAAATCAGCCCCAGCATTTT. Protein sequence: CASSPNQPQHF.

This clonotype counts as medium-sized. As DNA, the CDR3 is TGCAGTGCTAGGTTCGGCGGGACTAGCACAGATACGCAGTATTTT. Amino acids: CSARFGGTSTDTQYF. This chain connects TRBV20-1 to TRBJ2-3; D might be TRBD2 (6 bases). CDR1 is DFQATT and CDR2 is SNEGSKA in the germline V gene (reference sequence). The CDR3 totals 15 residues. The V and J ends lost 3 bases and 0 bases respectively, with 13 bases between them.

This clonotype was recorded at least ten times. V is TRBV6-1 and J is TRBJ2-1; 8 bases line up with TRBD1. Per germline, CDR1 MNHNS and CDR2 SASEGT. The junction had 5 bases not matched to a gene; V was cut back by 5 bases and J by 2 bases. CDR3 length: 15 residues. The CDR3 loop is CASSQQGGTYNEQFF. Written as DNA, the CDR3 is TGTGCCAGCAGTCAACAGGGGGGAACCTACAATGAGCAGTTCTTC.

The table lists this clonotype with many counts. The chain carries TRBV24-1 and TRBJ2-2, with D tentatively TRBD2 (5 bases). Looked up from germline, CDR1 is KGHDR and CDR2 is SFDVKD. The CDR3 runs 15 residues. V shed 4 bases and J shed 2 bases, with 10 bases lying between them. The CDR3 region is CATSDARLNTGELFF. The CDR3 DNA sequence: TGTGCCACCAGTGACGCACGACTAAACACCGGGGAGCTGTTTTTT.

The chain carries TRBV5-8 and TRBJ2-7; TRBD1 matches 7 bases. This CDR3 comprises 13 residues. The V and J ends lost 7 bases and 3 bases, in that order; junction bases with no gene match: 7. In germline, CDR1 is SGHTS, CDR2 YDEGEE. This chain's CDR3 is CASRYSGGYEQYF. The CDR3 DNA reads as TGTGCCAGCCGCTACTCAGGGGGCTACGAGCAGTACTTC.

This chain links TRBV6-5 with TRBJ2-7, with 11 bases lining up with TRBD2. Germline lookup yields CDR1 MNHEY and CDR2 SVGAGI. The CDR3 loop spans 16 amino acids. V dropped 4 bases and J dropped 7; count of bases not matched to a gene: 12. CDR3 sequence (DNA): TGTGCCAGCAGTTCCGGAACTAGCGGGAGTTTTGAGGAGCAGTACTTC. Translated, it gives CASSSGTSGSFEEQYF.

In the case of this clonotype: A read error is the likely source, as a far larger clone sits one nucleotide away. J is TRBJ2-1 and V is TRBV7-9, with 8 bases that match TRBD2. With V trimmed by 1 base and J by 0 bases, 5 bases remained unmatched. Germline V gene data show CDR1 as SEHNR and CDR2 as FQNEAQ (reference sequence). The CDR3 length is 17 residues. CDR3 DNA sequence: TGTGCCAGCAGCTTAGAAAGCGGGAGAATCTCCTACAATGAGCAGTTCTTC. As protein: CASSLESGRISYNEQFF.

At least ten counts were recorded for this clonotype. The CDR3 DNA reads as TGCAGCGTAGCCGACAGGGGTGGCGAGCAGTACTTC. This translates into CSVADRGGEQYF. V and J are TRBV29-1 and TRBJ2-7, with 8 positions matching TRBD1. Trimming at V came to 6 bases and at J to 6 bases, leaving 7 bases not matched to a gene. Germline loops: CDR1 SQVTM, CDR2 ANQGSEA. CDR3 length: 12 residues.

This clonotype was seen ten or more times. The chain employs TRBV7-6 and TRBJ2-1; D may be TRBD2 (7 bases). In germline, CDR1 is SGHVS, CDR2 FNYEAQ. The CDR3 consists of 16 residues. The V end was cut by 2 bases, the J end by 2 bases, with 13 bases between. The CDR3 reads CASSLRGGEAYNEQFF. The CDR3 coding sequence is TGTGCCAGCAGCTTAAGGGGGGGAGAGGCCTACAATGAGCAGTTCTTC.

This clonotype was seen many times. The rearrangement links TRBV2 to TRBJ1-1; unclear D gene. The CDR3 extends over 15 amino acids. Germline assignment: CDR1 SNHLY and CDR2 FYNNEI. Trimming shortened V by 6 bases and J by 1 base, and 15 bases separated the two germline ends. For the CDR3, the DNA is TGTGCCAGCAGGCCCCCATTGGGAAGGAACACTGAAGCTTTCTTT. Protein product: CASRPPLGRNTEAFF. The variable domain in full, completed from reference TRBV2 and TRBJ1-1, reads EPEVTQTPSHQVTQMGQEVILRCVPISNHLYFYWYRQILGQKVEFLVSFYNNEISEKSEIFDDQFSVERPDGSNFTLKIRSTKLEDSAMYFCASRPPLGRNTEAFFGQGTRLTVV.

CDR3 in DNA: TGTGCCAGCCAAAGCAGGGCGGACACCGGGGAGCTGTTTTTT. Its protein product is CASQSRADTGELFF. This chain joins TRBV6-1 and TRBJ2-2; TRBD1 might be the D (5 bases). Germline V gives CDR1 MNHNS, CDR2 SASEGT. The CDR3 runs to 14 residues. V shed 8 bases and J shed 3 bases, with 13 bases lying between them.

This clonotype was observed at least ten times. The rearrangement joins TRBV20-1 to TRBJ2-5, with TRBD2 matching 15 bases. Germline V CDR1 and CDR2: DFQATT, SNEGSKA (reference sequence). The CDR3 covers 17 residues. Trimming at V came to 4 bases and at J to 1 base, leaving 7 bases not matched to a gene. The CDR3 is CSATGTSGRRTQETQYF. CDR3 sequence (DNA): TGCAGTGCTACAGGGACTAGCGGGAGGAGGACCCAAGAGACCCAGTACTTC.

The sample holds one count of this clonotype. The V call is TRBV11-2, the J call TRBJ1-1; D not resolved. CDR1 SGHAT and CDR2 FQNNGV come from the germline V gene. The CDR3 is 13 amino acids. V gave up 2 bases and J gave up 9 bases, with 13 bases separating them. Here the CDR3 DNA reads TGTGCCAGCAGCTTAAGGGTAGACATTCAAGCTTTCTTT. Translated, it gives CASSLRVDIQAFF. The full variable domain, rest sourced from reference TRBV11-2 and TRBJ1-1, is EAGVAQSPRYKIIEKRQSVAFWCNPISGHATLYWYQQILGQGPKLLIQFQNNGVVDDSQLPKDRFSAERLKGVDSTLKIQPAKLEDSAVYLCASSLRVDIQAFFGQGTRLTVV.

At least ten counts were recorded for this clonotype. The CDR3 sequence: CASRRNAGMSTEAFF. Here the CDR3 DNA reads TGTGCCAGCAGAAGGAATGCGGGGATGAGCACTGAAGCTTTCTTT. The V gene is TRBV6-2 or TRBV6-3, the J gene TRBJ1-1; D call uncertain. This CDR3 comprises 15 residues. CDR1 and CDR2 from the germline V gene are MNHEY and SVGEGT. The V and J ends lost 6 bases and 4 bases respectively, with 18 bases between them.

This clonotype has a count of ten or more. The chain is built from TRBV11-3 and TRBJ1-1; possible D gene TRBD1, 5 bases. CDR3 length: 13 residues. Trimming pared 2 bases from V and 7 bases from J, leaving 11 bases between. From germline, CDR1 is SGHNT and CDR2 YENEEA. The CDR3 region is CASSLIEGDEAFF. Here the CDR3 DNA reads TGTGCCAGCAGCTTAATCGAAGGGGATGAAGCTTTCTTT.

This clonotype was recorded many times. CDR3 region: CATCRGTPSSYNEQFF. The CDR3 nucleotides read TGTGCCACCTGTAGGGGGACGCCGAGCTCCTACAATGAGCAGTTCTTC. The rearrangement joins TRBV13 to TRBJ2-1; the D gene is possibly TRBD1 (6 bases). CDR1 and CDR2 (germline): PRHDT, FYEKMQ (reference sequence). The CDR3 has 16 amino acids. V gave up 10 bases and J gave up 0 bases, with 19 bases separating them.